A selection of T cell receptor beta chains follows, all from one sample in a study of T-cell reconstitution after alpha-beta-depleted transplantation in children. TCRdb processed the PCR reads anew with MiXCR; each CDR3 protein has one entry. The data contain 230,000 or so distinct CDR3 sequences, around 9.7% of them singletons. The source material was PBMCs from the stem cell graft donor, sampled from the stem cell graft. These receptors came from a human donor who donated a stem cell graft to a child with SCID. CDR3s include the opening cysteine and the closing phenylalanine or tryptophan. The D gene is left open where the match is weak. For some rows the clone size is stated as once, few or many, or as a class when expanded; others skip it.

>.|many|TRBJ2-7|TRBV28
TGTGCCAGCCGAACCCAAGGTGCGGGTGTGGAGCAGTACTTC
CASRTQGAGVEQYF
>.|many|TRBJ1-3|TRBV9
TGTGCCAGCAGCGTAGAGGGGCAGGGCGGCGAAAACACCATATATTTT
CASSVEGQGGENTIYF
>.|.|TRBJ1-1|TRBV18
TGTGCCAGCTCACTGGATCCGGGGCCGAACACTGAAGCTTTCTTT
CASSLDPGPNTEAFF
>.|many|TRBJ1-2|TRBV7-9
TGTGCCAGCAGCCATGCAGGGTTCTATGGCTACACCTTC
CASSHAGFYGYTF
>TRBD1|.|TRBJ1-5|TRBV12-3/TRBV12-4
TGTGCCAGCAGCCAGGACAGGGGAGTCAATCAGCCCCAGCATTTT
CASSQDRGVNQPQHF
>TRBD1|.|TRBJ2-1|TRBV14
TGTGCCAGCAGCCAAGGGGAACACAGGGGGCATACCTCTAATGAGCAGTTCTTC
CASSQGEHRGHTSNEQFF
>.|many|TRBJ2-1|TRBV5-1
TGCGCCAGCAGCTCCTACGTCCCGTACTACAATGAGCAGTTCTTC
CASSSYVPYYNEQFF
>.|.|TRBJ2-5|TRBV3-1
TGTGCCAGCAGCCAAGATCGGCTTCGCGAGACCCAGTACTTC
CASSQDRLRETQYF
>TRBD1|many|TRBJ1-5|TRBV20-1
TGCAGTGCTAGACAGCATGGACAGGGGGACGGTCAGCCCCAGCATTTT
CSARQHGQGDGQPQHF
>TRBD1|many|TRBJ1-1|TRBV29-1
TGCAGCGTGCCGACAGGGTGGGACACTGAAGCTTTCTTT
CSVPTGWDTEAFF
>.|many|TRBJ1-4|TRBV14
TGTGCCAGCAGCCAAGTCGGGGCCTTACATGAAACTAATGAAAAACTGTTTTTT
CASSQVGALHETNEKLFF
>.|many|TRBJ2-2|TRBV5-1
TGCGCCACCAGCGCGTGGGGCACCGGGGAGCTGTTTTTT
CATSAWGTGELFF
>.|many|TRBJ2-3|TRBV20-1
TGCAGTGCTAGATCCCCAAGCACAGATACGCAGTATTTT
CSARSPSTDTQYF
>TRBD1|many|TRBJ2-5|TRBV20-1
TGCAGTGCTAGAGATGACAGGGGGTTGGAGACCCAGTACTTC
CSARDDRGLETQYF
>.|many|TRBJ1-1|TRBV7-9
TGTGCCAGCAGTTTTCCGCCAGGGTCGAGTGGGACTGAAGCTTTCTTT
CASSFPPGSSGTEAFF
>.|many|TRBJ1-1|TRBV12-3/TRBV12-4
TGTGCCAGCAGTTTTGGGGATGTGAACACTGAAGCTTTCTTT
CASSFGDVNTEAFF
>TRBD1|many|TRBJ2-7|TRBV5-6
TGTGCCAGCAGCTTGTGGCCAGGGGGCATTTCCTACGAGCAGTACTTC
CASSLWPGGISYEQYF
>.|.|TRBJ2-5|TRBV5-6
TGTGCCAGCAGCCCGGTGGTCCTCTGCGGGGAAGAGACCCAGTACTTC
CASSPVVLCGEETQYF
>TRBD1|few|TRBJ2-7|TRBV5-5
TGTGCCAGCAGCCCCCCGGGGACAGGGCCCCACGAGCAGTACTTC
CASSPPGTGPHEQYF
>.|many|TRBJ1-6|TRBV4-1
TGCGCCAGCAGCCAAGAAAGATGGAATTCACCCCTCCACTTT
CASSQERWNSPLHF
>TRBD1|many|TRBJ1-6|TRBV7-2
TGTGCCAGCAGCTTTTCCGGGACAGAGAATTCACCCCTCCACTTT
CASSFSGTENSPLHF
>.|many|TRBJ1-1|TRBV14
TGTGCCAGCAGCCAATGGGGGAGACAGGCAGGGACTGAAGCTTTCTTT
CASSQWGRQAGTEAFF
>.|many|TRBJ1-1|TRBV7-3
TGTGCCAGCAGTCACGGAGTTTTGGGGACTGAAGCTTTCTTT
CASSHGVLGTEAFF
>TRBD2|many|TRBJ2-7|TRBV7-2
TGTGCCAGCAGCCCCAAGGGACTAGCGGGGGTTTTCTACGAGCAGTACTTC
CASSPKGLAGVFYEQYF
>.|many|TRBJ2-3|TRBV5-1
TGCGCCAGCAGCCTTTTCAGGGGAAGAGAGGCAGATACGCAGTATTTT
CASSLFRGREADTQYF
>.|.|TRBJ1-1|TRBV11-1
TGTGCCAGCAGCCCTGGGGCACCTCGGGAATGGCTGAACACTGAAGCTTTCTTT
CASSPGAPREWLNTEAFF
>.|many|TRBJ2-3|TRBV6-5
TGTGCCAGCAGTTACTTGGGGACCCCCCCAGATACGCAGTATTTT
CASSYLGTPPDTQYF
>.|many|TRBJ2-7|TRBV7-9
TGTGCCAGCAGCTTGGGCACTACCTACGAGCAGTACTTC
CASSLGTTYEQYF
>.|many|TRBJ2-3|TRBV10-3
TGTGCCATCAGTGAGACGGATGTAACTAGCACAGATACGCAGTATTTT
CAISETDVTSTDTQYF
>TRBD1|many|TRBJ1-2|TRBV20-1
TGCAGTGCTAGACCGGACAGGGGGCATGGCTACACCTTC
CSARPDRGHGYTF
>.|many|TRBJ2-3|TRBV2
TGTGCCAGCACTCAACTGACAGGTTACACAGATACGCAGTATTTT
CASTQLTGYTDTQYF
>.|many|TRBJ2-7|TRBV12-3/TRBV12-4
TGTGCCAGCAGTCTATGGGGCTCACAATCCTACGAGCAGTACTTC
CASSLWGSQSYEQYF
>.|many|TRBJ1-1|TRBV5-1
TGCGCCAGCAGCTCCGTGCCCAGGACAACTGAAGCTTTCTTT
CASSSVPRTTEAFF
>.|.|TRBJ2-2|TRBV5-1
TGCGCCAGCAACCCGCGACCCGACACCGGGGAGCTGTTTTTT
CASNPRPDTGELFF
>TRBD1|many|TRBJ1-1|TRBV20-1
TGCAGTGCTAGAGAGACAGGGTACGGGGGGACTGAAGCTTTCTTT
CSARETGYGGTEAFF
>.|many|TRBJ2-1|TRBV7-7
TGTGCCAGCAGCTTAGGGTCGGAAAATGAGCAGTTCTTC
CASSLGSENEQFF
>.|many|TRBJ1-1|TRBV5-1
TGCGCCAGCAGCTTGGATGGCTCCGACACTGAAGCTTTCTTT
CASSLDGSDTEAFF
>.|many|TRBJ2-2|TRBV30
TGTGCCTGGAGGACCCAGGTCACCGGGGAGCTGTTTTTT
CAWRTQVTGELFF
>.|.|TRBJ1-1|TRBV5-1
TGCGCCAGCAGTCCAGGGATGGGGAACACTGAAGCTTTCTTT
CASSPGMGNTEAFF
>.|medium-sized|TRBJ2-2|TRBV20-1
TGCAGTGCTCCCCCTGACAGTTTCACCGGGGAGCTGTTTTTT
CSAPPDSFTGELFF
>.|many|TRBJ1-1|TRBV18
TGTGCCAGCTCACCAACCCAGAACACTGAAGCTTTCTTT
CASSPTQNTEAFF
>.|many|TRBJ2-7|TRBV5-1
TGCGCCAGCTCCTCCCCAGGGACCTACGAGCAGTACTTC
CASSSPGTYEQYF
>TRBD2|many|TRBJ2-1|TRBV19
TGTGCCAGCGTAGCGGGGGCCAACTACAATGAGCAGTTCTTC
CASVAGANYNEQFF
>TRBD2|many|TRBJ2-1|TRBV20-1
TGCAGTGCGAACGGACTAGGGGCATACAATGAGCAGTTCTTC
CSANGLGAYNEQFF
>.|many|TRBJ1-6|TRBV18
TGTGCCAGCTCACCTCCGCGGGTGGGGGTTGAAGATTCACCCCTCCACTTT
CASSPPRVGVEDSPLHF
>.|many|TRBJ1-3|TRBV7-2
TGTGCCAGCAGCTTAGAGAGGGGAGGGAACACCATATATTTT
CASSLERGGNTIYF
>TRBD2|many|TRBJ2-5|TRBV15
TGTGCCACCAGCAGAGCCCCTAGCGGGGCAGGGCAAGAGACCCAGTACTTC
CATSRAPSGAGQETQYF
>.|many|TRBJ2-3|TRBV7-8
TGTGCCAGCAGCTCGGGGTTGATCGGGTACACAGATACGCAGTATTTT
CASSSGLIGYTDTQYF
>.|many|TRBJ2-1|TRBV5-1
TGCGCCAGCAGCTTGGTCCCAGGGGATAGCTCCTACAATGAGCAGTTCTTC
CASSLVPGDSSYNEQFF
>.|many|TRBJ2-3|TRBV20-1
TGCAGTGCTAGAGCGCCTAGCAGCACAGATACGCAGTATTTT
CSARAPSSTDTQYF